The text below deals with one TCR beta chain. The data were taken from a study of Graves' ophthalmopathy and Graves' hyperthyroidism. The germline gives CDR1 SGDLS, CDR2 YYNGEE. V lost 3 bases, J lost 7 bases, and 11 bases stayed unmatched. The CDR3 loop spans 16 amino acids. RNA transcripts served as template for amplifying TCR beta CDR3 sequences. Second-round multiplex PCR came after a first-round RT-PCR that employed HTBI primers. One entry per CDR3 protein results from TCRdb running MiXCR on the multiplex PCR reads. The sample contains more than 550,000 distinct CDR3 sequences, roughly 41% of which appear only once.

Sequencing input: peripheral blood. The TCR was taken from an adult man with Graves' ophthalmopathy. The chain combines TRBV9 with TRBJ2-2; the match to TRBD1 covers 8 bases. CDR3 in DNA: TGTGCCAGCAGCGCTTCAGGGGGCAGCAGGTACGGGGAGCTGTTTTTT. Its translation is CASSASGGSRYGELFF.